Sequencing of this T cell receptor (beta chain) was carried out in a study of blood T cells in healthy people across ages. Overall study results and limits: The diversity estimates, figures obtained from one million T cells, were considered underestimates. There were more naive CD4+ cells and higher diversity in long-lived donors than in aged donors.

The second PCR ran roughly 7 to 12 cycles with a sample-barcoded 5' primer and J-beta primers. A 12-random-nucleotide template-switch adaptor tagged each cDNA molecule. TCRdb ran MiXCR on the 5' RACE reads and lists one entry per CDR3 protein. The sample lists approximately 810,000 distinct CDR3 sequences; about 30% were seen once. Comments on this clonotype: Its specificity is unknown.

The specimen sequenced was blood. The clonotype was recovered from a woman aged 80 or over in good health.

CDR3 in DNA: TGCAGCGTTGAAAAAGGGAATTTCTACAATGAGCAGTTCTTC. Protein sequence: CSVEKGNFYNEQFF. The chain employs TRBV29-1 and TRBJ2-1, with unresolved D. The CDR3 spans 14 residues. V was pared by 2 bases and J by 3 bases, with 11 bases between. Germline assignment: CDR1 SQVTM and CDR2 ANQGSEA.